Below, one T cell receptor beta chain is given with its context. Its antigen is currently unknown. This record comes from a study of T-cell reconstitution after alpha-beta-depleted transplantation in children. The library targeted TCRbeta and was prepared with unique molecular identifiers. TCRdb recomputed calls from the PCR reads with MiXCR, one row per CDR3 protein. This table has 500,000 to 750,000 distinct CDR3 sequences, roughly a quarter appearing once. Overall study findings and caveats: Certain patients had high TCRbeta diversity at day 60, and it came from recipient T cells and thymic progenitors that survived. Reports say that about two months after transplant, the alpha-beta T cells came out of several hundred graft clones that had expanded. Most T-cell counts and diversity one year after the transplant came from T cells that were newly produced.

The origin of this receptor is a boy less than two years old with Wiskott-Aldrich syndrome, due to receive a stem cell transplant. Source: PBMCs, taken before TCRalphabeta/CD19-depleted stem cell transplant.

CDR3: CASSRTNAYNEQFF. CDR3 sequence (DNA): TGTGCCAGCAGTCGCACCAACGCCTACAATGAGCAGTTCTTC. The chain couples TRBV12-3 or TRBV12-4 to TRBJ2-1, with unresolved D. The CDR3 spans 14 residues. Trimming removed 5 bases at V and 2 bases at J, with 10 bases between.